The 14 T cell receptor beta chains below were found in one sample sequenced in a study of cytomegalovirus exposure and HLA in healthy donors. Data came from immunoSEQ multiplex PCR; TCRdb stores just in-frame clones and leaves some out. The sample lists fewer than 200,000 clones, roughly 91% seen once, with 10% in the top ten. Sequenced: PBMCs. All receptors come from a young woman in good health and CMV-seropositive.

This clone was observed a handful of times. The chain carries TRBV10-3 and TRBJ1-1, with TRBD1 matching 7 bases. Germline values: CDR1 ENHRY, CDR2 SYGVKD. This CDR3 is built from 11 residues. The V gene end was trimmed by 7 bases and the J gene end by 10 bases; junction bases not matched to a gene: 6. In nucleotides, the CDR3 is TGTGCCATCATTGGGACAGTCTTAGCTTTCTTT. Its protein is CAIIGTVLAFF.

The CDR3 coding sequence is TGTGCCAGCAGTTCCTTTCCCGGGACAGGGAAAGGCACTGAAGCTTTCTTT. Translated: CASSSFPGTGKGTEAFF. This sequence joins TRBV27 and TRBJ1-1; 9 bases fit TRBD1. CDR1 is MNHEY, CDR2 SMNVEV, per germline (reference sequence). The CDR3 totals 17 residues. After removal of 4 bases from V and 4 bases from J, the junction contained 13 bases not matched to a gene.

This clone has just a few counts. The chain uses TRBV2 and TRBJ1-5; the match to TRBD1 covers 8 bases. From germline, CDR1 is SNHLY and CDR2 FYNNEI. The CDR3 extends over 17 amino acids. V trimming: 10 bases; J trimming: 0 bases; junction bases outside the gene matches: 14. The CDR3 DNA reads TGTGCCACCGGAAAGTCGGGACAGGTGAATAGCAATCAGCCCCAGCATTTT. Its protein is CATGKSGQVNSNQPQHF.

This sequence joins TRBV6-5 and TRBJ1-2; TRBD1 is a possible D gene (5 bases). The V gene's germline CDR1 is MNHEY and CDR2 SVGAGI. Trimming cost V 0 bases and J 5 bases, with 10 bases left between them. This CDR3 region has 14 residues. The CDR3 protein is CASSYSTALYGYTF. The CDR3 nucleotides are TGTGCCAGCAGTTACTCGACAGCCTTATATGGCTACACCTTC.

The chain couples TRBV27 to TRBJ1-4; possibly TRBD1 for D (6 bases). The CDR3 totals 13 residues. Trimming took 0 bases from V and 9 from J, leaving 8 bases between them. CDR1 is MNHEY, CDR2 SMNVEV, per germline (reference sequence). The DNA of the CDR3 is TGTGCCAGCAGTTTATCGGACAGTCAAAAACTGTTTTTT. Protein product: CASSLSDSQKLFF. Variable domain in full (rest from reference TRBV27 and TRBJ1-4): EAQVTQNPRYLITVTGKKLTVTCSQNMNHEYMSWYRQDPGLGLRQIYYSMNVEVTDKGDVPEGYKVSRKEKRNFPLILESPSPNQTSLYFCASSLSDSQKLFFGSGTQLSVL.

This chain joins TRBV2 and TRBJ2-5, with 9 bases fitting TRBD2. V was pared by 6 bases and J by 4 bases, with 6 bases of the junction left unmatched. This CDR3 region has 14 residues. The germline gives CDR1 SNHLY, CDR2 FYNNEI. CDR3 protein: CASRGGLALETQYF. The CDR3 DNA is TGTGCCAGCAGGGGAGGACTAGCGTTAGAGACCCAGTACTTC.

The chain employs TRBV9 and TRBJ2-7; maybe TRBD2 (7 bases). V lost 4 bases, J lost 3 bases, and 17 bases lay in between. Germline V gene lookup returns CDR1 SGDLS and CDR2 YYNGEE. This CDR3 is 15 amino acids long. Written as DNA, the CDR3 is TGTGCCAGCAGCCCGGTGGGGGGCGGGGGCTACGAGCAGTACTTC. Translating it yields CASSPVGGGGYEQYF.

This chain links TRBV4-1 with TRBJ2-7; no reliable D call. V lost 4 bases, J lost 6 bases, and 13 bases lay in between. Germline lookup yields CDR1 MGHRA and CDR2 YSYEKL. The CDR3 is made up of 13 amino acids. CDR3 region: CASSPLARSEQYF. The CDR3 DNA sequence: TGCGCCAGCAGCCCTCTTGCTCGGTCCGAGCAGTACTTC.

The chain links TRBV5-1 to TRBJ2-6; no firm D call. The V end lost 0 bases, the J end lost 1 base, and 11 bases lay between the germline ends. Germline loops: CDR1 SGHRS, CDR2 YFSETQ. This CDR3 comprises 17 residues. CDR3 DNA sequence: TGCGCCAGCAGCTTGGGGGCCAAAGGATCTGGGGCCAACGTCCTGACTTTC. The encoded protein is CASSLGAKGSGANVLTF.

The CDR3 protein is CASSSTGDEQYF. The CDR3 region has the DNA TGTGCCAGCAGTTCTACCGGGGACGAGCAGTACTTC. V and J are TRBV28 and TRBJ2-7; tentatively, D is TRBD2 (5 bases). The length of the CDR3 is 12 residues. With 4 bases removed from V and 5 bases from J, the gap between germline ends came to 9 bases. Germline V gives CDR1 MDHEN, CDR2 SYDVKM. The variable domain in full, completed from reference TRBV28 and TRBJ2-7, reads DVKVTQSSRYLVKRTGEKVFLECVQDMDHENMFWYRQDPGLGLRLIYFSYDVKMKEKGDIPEGYSVSREKKERFSLILESASTNQTSMYLCASSSTGDEQYFGPGTRLTVT.

The rearrangement uses TRBV30 and TRBJ2-7; TRBD2 matches 10 bases. V trimming: 3 bases; J trimming: 6 bases; junction bases outside the gene matches: 2. Germline loops: CDR1 GTSNPN, CDR2 SVGIG (reference sequence). The CDR3 totals 12 residues. This CDR3 reads CAWRLAGVEQYF. The CDR3 nucleotides read TGTGCCTGGAGGCTAGCGGGAGTCGAGCAGTACTTC. Based on the CDR3 plus reference TRBV30 and TRBJ2-7, the full variable domain is SQTIHQWPATLVQPVGSPLSLECTVEGTSNPNLYWYRQAAGRGLQLLFYSVGIGQISSEVPQNLSASRPQDRQFILSSKKLLLSDSGFYLCAWRLAGVEQYFGPGTRLTVT.

This rearrangement joins TRBV5-1 to TRBJ2-5, with D tentatively TRBD1 (5 bases). Per germline, CDR1 SGHRS and CDR2 YFSETQ. The CDR3 is 16 amino acids. Between the trimmed V and J ends, which lost 0 bases and 2 bases, there was a span of 14 bases. The CDR3 nucleotides read TGCGCCAGCAGCTTGGGTTCAGGGTCAATACAAGAGACCCAGTACTTC. Protein: CASSLGSGSIQETQYF.

This chain links TRBV6-4 with TRBJ1-5; 9 positions agree with TRBD1. Germline values: CDR1 MRHNA, CDR2 SNTAGT. With 7 bases clipped from V and 1 base from J, the junction kept 5 bases outside the gene matches. The CDR3 sequence is 15 residues long. DNA for the CDR3: TGTGCCAGCATGCACAGGGGGCCGAGCAATCAGCCCCAGCATTTT. Translation: CASMHRGPSNQPQHF.

The chain has TRBV11-2 and TRBJ2-1; no firm D call. Germline V gives CDR1 SGHAT, CDR2 FQNNGV. V shed 1 base and J shed 3 bases, with 7 bases lying between them. The CDR3 length is 14 residues. CDR3 bases: TGTGCCAGCAGCTTAGTTCCGAGCTACAATGAGCAGTTCTTC. It is translated as CASSLVPSYNEQFF.